Following are 17 T cell receptor beta chains from one sample sequenced in a study of T cell repertoires in cytomegalovirus infection (dated by TCRdb to about 2019). TCRdb lists the instrument as Illumina HiSeq 1500. Using fastp trimming at Q25 and MiXCR clonotype assembly, TCRdb reanalyzed the public sequencing data and kept in-frame beta chains. When rows share a CDR3 protein, they turn into one entry using the most common DNA and genes. This sample gives almost 500,000 distinct CDR3 sequences in total; roughly 12% of them show up just once. The ten largest clones capture 10% of the sample. Sequencing input: PBMCs. These receptor sequences come from a human donor in good health (CMV status not recorded). Some clones in this sample may be carry-over from other donors' samples.

The sample holds many counts of this clonotype. The V call is TRBV11-2, the J call TRBJ1-3; D possibly corresponds to TRBD1 (5 bases). Trimming removed 5 bases at V and 11 bases at J, with 16 bases between. The CDR3 spans 13 residues. Germline V lookup: CDR1 SGHAT, CDR2 FQNNGV. CDR3 loop: CASSPISRASIYF. CDR3 sequence (DNA): TGTGCCAGCAGCCCTATTTCCAGGGCCTCCATATATTTT.

This clonotype was seen more than once but under ten times. This chain links TRBV28 with TRBJ1-5; D is uncertain. The germline CDR1 and CDR2 sequences are MDHEN and SYDVKM. Trimming stripped 3 bases from V and 2 bases from J, with 8 bases between. The CDR3 consists of 14 residues. The CDR3 DNA follows: TGTGCCAGCAGTTTCCGAATGGGCAATCAGCCCCAGCATTTT. As protein: CASSFRMGNQPQHF. Full variable domain (missing parts from reference TRBV28 and TRBJ1-5): DVKVTQSSRYLVKRTGEKVFLECVQDMDHENMFWYRQDPGLGLRLIYFSYDVKMKEKGDIPEGYSVSREKKERFSLILESASTNQTSMYLCASSFRMGNQPQHFGDGTRLSIL.

The rearrangement uses TRBV20-1 and TRBJ2-3, with D possibly TRBD2 on 6 matching bases. CDR3 length: 14 residues. From germline, CDR1 is DFQATT and CDR2 SNEGSKA (reference sequence). Between the trimmed V and J ends, which lost 1 base and 5 bases, there was a span of 13 bases. In DNA, the CDR3 is TGCAGTGCTAGAGGGACGGGAGTACAAGATACGCAGTATTTT. Its protein is CSARGTGVQDTQYF.

The chain links TRBV3-1 to TRBJ2-3; unclear D gene. The CDR3 is 17 amino acids. Germline-derived CDR1 and CDR2 are LGHDT and YNNKEL (reference sequence). Between the trimmed V and J ends, which lost 0 bases and 0 bases, there was a span of 13 bases. The CDR3 loop is CASSQDVSSPSTDTQYF. In nucleotides, the CDR3 is TGTGCCAGCAGCCAAGACGTTTCGTCCCCTAGCACAGATACGCAGTATTTT.

There are many counts of this clonotype. The rearrangement uses TRBV12-5 and TRBJ2-3, with no clear D. CDR3 length: 14 residues. V lost 5 bases to trimming and J lost 3 bases, with 12 bases between them. From germline, CDR1 is LGHNT and CDR2 FRNRAP. CDR3 loop: CASGINKRTDTQYF. CDR3 bases: TGTGCTAGTGGTATAAATAAGAGAACAGATACGCAGTATTTT.

A note on this clonotype: This may be a read error, as it is one base from a much larger clone. This chain joins TRBV5-5 and TRBJ1-4; no definite D call. Germline assignment: CDR1 SGHKS and CDR2 YYEKEE (reference sequence). The CDR3 length is 15 residues. Trimming removed 2 bases at V and 8 bases at J, with 16 bases between. The CDR3 reads CASSFVFGIDEKLFF. DNA of the CDR3: TGTGCCAGCAGCTTTGTCTTTGGGATCGACGAAAAACTGTTTTTT.

This clonotype was seen at least ten times. The chain joins TRBV5-1 to TRBJ1-6; weak D call: TRBD1 (6 bases). This CDR3 region has 15 residues. V was cut by 1 base and J by 6 bases, with 11 bases left in between. CDR1 and CDR2 from the germline V gene are SGHRS and YFSETQ. CDR3 DNA sequence: TGCGCCAGCAGCTTGACACAGGGATTTAATTCACCCCTCCACTTT. Its protein is CASSLTQGFNSPLHF.

This clonotype was detected ten times or more. This chain connects TRBV7-2 to TRBJ2-5; perhaps TRBD2 as D (6 bases). The CDR3 contains 14 residues. Per the germline V gene, CDR1 is SGHTA and CDR2 is FQGNSA. V was shortened by 4 bases and J by 4 bases, with 13 bases between the two germline ends. CDR3 coding DNA: TGTGCCAGCAGCTACTTGACTAGAGGAGAGACCCAGTACTTC. This encodes CASSYLTRGETQYF. The full variable domain, completed using reference TRBV7-2 and TRBJ2-5, is GAGVSQSPSNKVTEKGKDVELRCDPISGHTALYWYRQSLGQGLEFLIYFQGNSAPDKSGLPSDRFSAERTGGSVSTLTIQRTQQEDSAVYLCASSYLTRGETQYFGPGTRLLVL.

V usage is TRBV20-1 and J usage is TRBJ2-5; a possible D gene is TRBD2 (5 bases). Germline CDR1 and CDR2: DFQATT and SNEGSKA (reference sequence). CDR3 size: 14 residues. V dropped 5 bases and J dropped 5 bases, with 18 bases sitting between them. For the CDR3, the DNA is TGCAGTGCTCCCGACCCCCGGGATGGCGAGACCCAGTACTTC. It is translated as CSAPDPRDGETQYF.

In its sample, this clonotype was seen many times. This sequence joins TRBV7-3 and TRBJ2-3, with a tentative D call TRBD2 (6 bases). Trimming took 0 bases from V and 1 from J, leaving 8 bases between them. The germline V gene encodes CDR1 SGHTA and CDR2 FQGTGA. This CDR3 contains 15 residues. Here the CDR3 DNA reads TGTGCCAGCAGCTTAACACGGAGGGGCACAGATACGCAGTATTTT. This encodes CASSLTRRGTDTQYF.

This clonotype was counted many times. CDR3 sequence: CASRDTLAEQYF. CDR3 in DNA: TGTGCCAGCAGGGACACACTCGCGGAGCAGTACTTC. The chain has TRBV12-3 or TRBV12-4 and TRBJ2-7; D is perhaps TRBD1 (5 bases). This CDR3 is built from 12 residues. V was cut by 6 bases and J by 7 bases, with 13 bases left in between.

In its sample, this clonotype was seen many times. This chain links TRBV4-1 with TRBJ1-2, with D uncertain. V shed 1 base and J shed 4 bases, with 7 bases lying between them. Germline values: CDR1 MGHRA, CDR2 YSYEKL. The CDR3 sequence is 13 residues long. Here the CDR3 DNA reads TGCGCCAGCAGCCAAGCCGGACCCTATGGCTACACCTTC. It translates to CASSQAGPYGYTF.

Details on this clonotype: A much bigger clone sits one base away, suggesting this may be a read error. The V gene is TRBV11-2, the J gene TRBJ2-7, with D possibly TRBD1 on 6 matching bases. The CDR3 covers 17 residues. The ends were cut back, 1 base at V and 1 base at J, with 17 bases in the middle. Looked up from germline, CDR1 is SGHAT and CDR2 is FQNNGV. CDR3 DNA: TGTGCCAGCAGCTTAGGCAGGGGATGGTTGGGTTCCTACGAGCAGTACTTC. It codes for CASSLGRGWLGSYEQYF.

This clonotype was picked up many times. The rearrangement links TRBV5-4 to TRBJ2-3; 13 nucleotides line up with TRBD2. The junction had 6 bases not matched to a gene; V was cut back by 4 bases and J by 4 bases. Germline CDR1 reads SGHNT; CDR2 reads YYREEE (reference sequence). The CDR3 extends over 16 amino acids. The CDR3 nucleotides are TGTGCCAGCAGCCGTGGACTAGCGGGAGTGGCAGATACGCAGTATTTT. Protein: CASSRGLAGVADTQYF.

This clonotype was observed many times. The chain carries TRBV5-6 and TRBJ2-1; 8 nucleotides agree with TRBD2. CDR3 length: 15 residues. Looked up from germline, CDR1 is SGHDT and CDR2 is YYEEEE. V lost 0 bases and J lost 7; bases outside the gene matches: 6. The CDR3 protein is CASSLVTGGLNEQFF. CDR3 DNA sequence: TGTGCCAGCAGCTTGGTTACGGGAGGGCTGAATGAGCAGTTCTTC.

This clonotype was detected many times. The gene calls are TRBV14 and TRBJ2-1, with 7 bases lining up with TRBD2. The germline V gene encodes CDR1 SGHDN and CDR2 FVKESK. The V gene end was trimmed by 5 bases and the J gene end by 7 bases; junction bases not matched to a gene: 14. This CDR3 comprises 16 residues. CDR3 region: CASSAPQAGPGNEQFF. The CDR3, as DNA: TGTGCCAGCAGCGCCCCCCAAGCGGGGCCGGGTAATGAGCAGTTCTTC.

The chain links TRBV6-5 to TRBJ2-7; possibly TRBD2 for D (5 bases). The CDR3 is 17 residues long. Trimming removed 11 bases from V and 0 bases from J, with 26 bases in between. Germline V gives CDR1 MNHEY, CDR2 SVGAGI. For the CDR3, the DNA is TGTGCCTTCGCTTCGAGGAGCGGTCTTCGGTGCTCCTACGAGCAGTACTTC. This translates into CAFASRSGLRCSYEQYF.